The entry below gives a single T cell receptor beta chain sequence along with its context. Its recognized antigen is unknown. Base quality data are lacking; no much larger clone is found one base away. The data stem from a study of cytomegalovirus exposure and HLA in healthy donors (dated by TCRdb to about 2017). For context, the study as a whole: An earlier analysis of approximately 590 of the donors reported 250 to 350 Gb of sequence data and 117 million unique TCR beta sequences from 150 million to 200 million T cells. The study profiled the T cell repertoires of more than 500 subjects by immunosequencing and related them to cytomegalovirus serostatus. High-throughput TCR immunosequencing, statistical association of individual TCRs with disease status, and machine learning were combined to predict cytomegalovirus infection status. Rather than using new phenotypic data, the later analysis identified candidate immune exposures from TCR beta sequences and from how often those sequences occurred across donors. Along with the approximately 700-subject first cohort, a separate validation cohort of about 110 different subjects was used. Donor age, sex, ethnicity and CMV serostatus were collected together with the repertoire data. A later genetic analysis used genome-wide SNP genotypes for about 65% of the 666 donors, treating that subset as a discovery cohort. In a later analysis, previously published TCR beta repertoires from 670 or so donors were re-analyzed and high-resolution HLA genotyping was added so that TCR occurrence patterns could be studied. The study was designed to test whether signatures of past pathogen exposure could be identified by cataloging public T cell receptors. Both class I and class II loci were covered by HLA typing, at four-digit resolution. Among roughly 400 genotyped donors of the cohort, an average of about 240,000 unique TCR beta nucleotide sequences were sequenced per donor, about a sixth of them non-productive. A handful of DR-DQ haplotypes were handled as single units for association and clustering because linkage in the cohort was strong. An early release covering over 500 HLA-typed donors comprised 250 to 350 gigabases of sequencing data and roughly 86 million unique TCR sequences. Every repertoire in the discovery cohort had been generated on one and the same sequencing platform. Typing coverage varied by locus: about 629-640 donors for A, B, C, DRB1 and DQB1; under 550 for DQA1; 600 to 610 for DPA1; under 490 for DPB1. Among the roughly 370 genotyped donors, approximately 76% belonged to the genetic ancestry cluster associated with self-reported Caucasian donors. In an earlier analysis of over 550 of the donors, high-throughput TCR beta sequencing was used to judge whether each TCR beta V gene segment behaved as functional or pseudogenic. Points the paper makes about the study in general: A group of highly shared sequence variants was considered likely to be a technical artifact of the sequencing pipeline. A later genetic analysis reported fewer N-insertions in productive TCRs among donors in an Asian-associated ancestry cluster than the roughly 700-donor mean. Because counts were too low, more than 15 rarely observed V segments, including chromosome 9 orphons, were left out of the earlier analysis of some 600 of the donors. Roughly uniform sequencing depth across donors was assumed in presence/absence analyses, although this assumption may not hold. The authors suggested that the approach could potentially be generalized to other disease states and immunological phenotypes. V-gene and J-gene trimming of TCR beta chains was associated with a missense DCLRE1C variant in a later genetic analysis, and the association was replicated in an independent cohort. Specific HLA alleles were associated with over 15,000 TCR beta sequences at a false discovery rate of 0.05 in a later analysis. In a later analysis, most CMV-associated TCR beta chains were found to appear HLA-restricted, with HLA associations seemingly driven largely by CMV exposure. Because HLA typing was unavailable for some donors at each locus, only the typed subset was used in association tests. A further reported finding was that TCR beta sequences accurately predicted the HLA-A and HLA-B alleles for most subjects in the first cohort. The classifier was reported to diagnose cytomegalovirus status with high specificity and sensitivity in both the original and validation cohorts. The study gave a list of 150 to 200 TCR beta chains associated with cytomegalovirus. Assigning TCR associations to individual alleles was difficult when HLA alleles, especially DR and DQ, strongly co-occurred. Across donors, most TCR sequences were observed very rarely, whereas some public TCRs were present in many individuals. In this cohort, only TCR beta chains were sequenced, and detectable features were limited by the absence of alpha or paired-chain data. A later analysis found that HLA-associated TCR beta chains were more clonally expanded and had lower generation probabilities than equally common non-associated chains. In an earlier analysis of fewer than 750 of the donors, most TCR beta V segments were observed in productive rearrangements about 90% or about 30% of the time, broadly matching IMGT annotations. Some IMGT-functional V segments, including TRBV6-2 and TRBV6-3, could not be told apart with the 87-base-pair reads, so those segments were excluded. In a later analysis, several top co-occurrence clusters were reported to appear linked to parvovirus B19, influenza, CMV and Epstein-Barr virus. A few of the identified cytomegalovirus-associated TCR beta chains were confirmed in vitro to be specific for cytomegalovirus antigens. Immune exposure information for the cohort was limited to CMV serostatus. Correlated functional status among segregating V segments might reflect linkage disequilibrium, but an unknown experimental factor could not be ruled out. A later analysis found that TCR association rates varied across HLA loci, with DRB1 alleles showing the most associated TCRs and HLA-C alleles the fewest.

V is clipped by 5 bases and J by 6 bases, and the sequence between their germline boundaries is 18 bases long. The CDR3 runs 14 amino acids, cysteine and phenylalanine included. Only the CDR3 part of the read is kept: 42 bases, read in frame from the first base. For CDR1 and CDR2, the germline V gene (reference sequence) lists SGHKS and YYEKEE. Library preparation was by the immunoSEQ multiplex PCR assay. For the multiplex PCR, a mixture combining 60 forward primers for TCR Vbeta segments and 13 reverse primers for TCR Jbeta segments was used. The CDR3 region of rearranged TCR beta genes was amplified from genomic DNA with a multiplex PCR assay. On the Illumina HiSeq System, the amplified TCR beta libraries were sequenced as 87-base-pair reads. The authors' analysis ran thus. A later analysis tallied roughly 80 million unique TCR beta chains across the 550 to 850 repertoires, and around 10 million of those chains were shared by two or more donors. Raw reads were error-corrected and collapsed into unique sequences with a nearest-neighbor algorithm that merged closely related sequences to remove PCR and sequencing errors. V, D and J gene segments were assigned by aligning CDR3 sequences to IMGT reference sequences. Each retained sequence needed at least a six-nucleotide match to both a V gene segment and a J gene segment. A rearrangement counted as productive if the CDR3 had no stop codons and remained in frame with V and J, and every other rearrangement counted as non-productive. Following IMGT convention, CDR3 was defined as the stretch from the second conserved V-encoded cysteine up to the conserved J-encoded phenylalanine. The earlier analysis of more than 450 of the donors excluded sequences that lacked an unambiguous match to a single V gene segment. An earlier analysis of 587 of the donors classified V segments as functional when productive rearrangements were above 56.7% and as segregating when the standard deviation between donors was above 5%. A statistical classification framework was built to diagnose cytomegalovirus status from the catalog of TCR beta chain sequences. V and J gene assignment, in a later analysis, came from comparing TCR nucleotide sequences with IMGT/GENE-DB human TR gene sequences. A later analysis assigned CDR3 sequences and most-parsimonious VDJ recombination scenarios with the TCRdist pipeline. In a later analysis, every TCR beta chain was defined by the combination of its CDR3 amino acid sequence and its V-gene family, and reads without a unique V-gene family were dropped. In a later analysis, a few hundred highly shared, low-generation-probability nucleotide sequences were removed to address suspected cross-contamination and a sequencing artifact. A later analysis calculated a clonal expansion index for each public chain from normalized within-repertoire ranks of inferred template counts. In a later analysis, generation probabilities were computed using a VDJ recombination model fitted to out-of-frame rearrangements, and the results were checked against IGoR. In a later analysis, TCR-TCR, TCR-HLA and TCR-CMV co-occurrence was scored with hypergeometric tests, and a repertoire-size bias correction was applied to TCR pairs. A later analysis estimated false discovery rates by permuting HLA or CMV assignments 20 times. In a later analysis, co-occurring TCRs were grouped using DBSCAN, and TCRdist sequence similarity was added for clustering within HLA-allele-positive subsets. Repertoires with fewer than 30,000 or more than 120,000 public chains, plus five repertoires with anomalous nucleotide sharing, were excluded from co-occurrence clustering. The source is immuneACCESS, and TCRdb retained only in-frame sequences with V and J called. Part of the clones is not carried over; for the studies checked, unresolved V genes explain less than half of this, and the remainder is unexplained. V, J and clone size are taken as reported in that table, and D and trimming were inferred from the DNA itself. This sample holds roughly 89,000 clones; about 66% were observed only once. Roughly 21% of the sample lies in the top ten.

The cohort consisted of 600 to 700 healthy bone marrow donors. At the time of sampling, every cohort member was nominally healthy, though immune exposures that went unrecorded were likely present. The donor tested CMV seropositive and was one of the 289 seropositive cohort members. Every donor gave a peripheral blood sample, and the peripheral blood mononuclear cells from that sample were used for TCR beta sequencing. The Qiagen DNeasy Blood Extraction Kit was used to extract genomic DNA from the blood cell samples. The receptor's source is a woman aged 50 to 60 in good health and CMV-seropositive. The chain was built from TRBV5-5 and TRBJ2-7; the D gene cannot be resolved reliably. What was sequenced was PBMCs. The DNA sequence is TGTGCCAGCAGTATGGATGGTTGGTCGGGCGAGCAGTACTTC. It is translated as CASSMDGWSGEQYF.